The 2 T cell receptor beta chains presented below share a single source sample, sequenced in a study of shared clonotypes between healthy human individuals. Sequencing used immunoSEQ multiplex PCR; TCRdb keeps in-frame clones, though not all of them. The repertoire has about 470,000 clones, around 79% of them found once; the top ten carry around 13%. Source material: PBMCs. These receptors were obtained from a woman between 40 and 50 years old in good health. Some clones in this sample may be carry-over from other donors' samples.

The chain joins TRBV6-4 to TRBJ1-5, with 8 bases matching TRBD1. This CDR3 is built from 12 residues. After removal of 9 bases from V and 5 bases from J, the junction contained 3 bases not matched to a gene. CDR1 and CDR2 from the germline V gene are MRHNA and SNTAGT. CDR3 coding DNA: TGTGCCAGACAGGGGGTTCATCAGCCCCAGCATTTT. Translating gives CARQGVHQPQHF.

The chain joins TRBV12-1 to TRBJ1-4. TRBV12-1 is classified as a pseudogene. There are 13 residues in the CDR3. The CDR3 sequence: CASSFVRGEKLFF. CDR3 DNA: TGTGCCAGCAGCTTCGTACGAGGGGAAAAACTGTTTTTT.